Only a few counts were recorded for the clone carrying this T cell receptor (beta chain). Germline V CDR1 and CDR2: SGHNT, YYREEE (reference sequence). With 0 bases removed from V and 6 bases from J, the gap between germline ends came to 12 bases. CDR3 length equals 15 residues. The sample belongs to a study of cytomegalovirus exposure and HLA in healthy donors. 60 Vbeta and 13 Jbeta primers were used in PCR. Some clones are missing from TCRdb's copy, which holds only in-frame ones; the method was immunoSEQ multiplex PCR. Of about 96,000 clones listed, 65% to 85% were seen once; the top ten hold under 3%.

The V and J genes are TRBV5-4 and TRBJ1-4; maybe TRBD1 (6 bases). The sequenced sample was PBMCs. The receptor's source is a female donor in good health and CMV-seropositive. The CDR3 bases are TGTGCCAGCAGCTTGGACAGGGCGGGTGATGAAAAACTGTTTTTT. Translation: CASSLDRAGDEKLFF.